This T cell receptor (beta chain) originates from a study of blood T cell repertoires in COVID-19. In the study overall: There were acute and convalescent COVID-19 samples, and they came from the United States, Italy and Spain. T cells, B-cell-depleted T cells, or PBMCs provided the cDNA or gDNA that served as material.

Original processing notes: Researchers report that nucleated cell counts were estimated from reference gene primer amplification. Here immunoSEQ multiplex PCR was the method, and the copy in TCRdb shows in-frame clones only, minus some. The V and J calls and clone size are taken from that table; D and trimming were inferred from the DNA. The table has 74,000 or so clones, 85% to 90% seen once. Germline V lookup: CDR1 SGHKS, CDR2 YYEKEE (reference sequence). This CDR3 spans 17 amino acids. V gave up 0 bases and J gave up 3 bases, with 18 bases separating them. Sequencing input: peripheral blood. The chain couples TRBV5-5 to TRBJ1-2; D may be TRBD1 (6 bases). The receptor was derived from a man aged 45 to 65 with active COVID-19. The CDR3 loop is CASSLDEATGSYYGYTF. The CDR3 coding sequence is TGTGCCAGCAGCTTGGATGAGGCCACAGGGTCCTACTATGGCTACACCTTC.